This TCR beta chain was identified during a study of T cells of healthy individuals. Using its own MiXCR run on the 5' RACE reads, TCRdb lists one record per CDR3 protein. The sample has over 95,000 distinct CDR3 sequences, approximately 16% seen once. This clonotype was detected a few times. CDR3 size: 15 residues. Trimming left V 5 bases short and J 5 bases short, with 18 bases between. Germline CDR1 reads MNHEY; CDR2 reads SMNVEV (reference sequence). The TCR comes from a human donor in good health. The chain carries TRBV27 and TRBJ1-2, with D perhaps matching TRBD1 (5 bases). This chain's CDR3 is CASSPGDALLYGYTF. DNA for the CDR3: TGTGCCAGCAGTCCCGGGGACGCCCTTCTTTATGGCTACACCTTC.